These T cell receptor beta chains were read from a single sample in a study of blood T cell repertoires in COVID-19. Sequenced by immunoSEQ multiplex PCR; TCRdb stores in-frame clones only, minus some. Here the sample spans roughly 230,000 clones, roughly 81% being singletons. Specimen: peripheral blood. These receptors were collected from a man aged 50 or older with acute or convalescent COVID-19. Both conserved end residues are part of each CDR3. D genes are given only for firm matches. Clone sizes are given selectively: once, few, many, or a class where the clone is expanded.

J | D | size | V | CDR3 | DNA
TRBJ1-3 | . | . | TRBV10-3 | CAISVGGLDTIYF | TGTGCCATCAGTGTGGGTGGTCTAGACACCATATATTTT
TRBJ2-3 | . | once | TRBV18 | CASSPWANTDTQYF | TGTGCCAGCTCACCTTGGGCTAACACAGATACGCAGTATTTT
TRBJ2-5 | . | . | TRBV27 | CASSHQRDSQETQYF | TGTGCCAGCAGTCACCAACGGGACTCCCAAGAGACCCAGTACTTC
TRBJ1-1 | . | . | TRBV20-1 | CSASPGLNTEAFF | TGCAGTGCTAGTCCAGGGTTGAACACTGAAGCTTTCTTT
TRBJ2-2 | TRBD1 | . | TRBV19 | CASSPRTGNTGELFF | TGTGCCAGTAGTCCAAGGACAGGGAACACCGGGGAGCTGTTTTTT
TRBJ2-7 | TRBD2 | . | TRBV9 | CASSVGTSGAYEQYF | TGTGCCAGCAGCGTCGGGACTAGCGGCGCCTACGAGCAGTACTTC
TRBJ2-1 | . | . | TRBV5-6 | CASSLRWLVTYNEQFF | TGTGCCAGCAGCTTGAGATGGCTAGTGACCTACAATGAGCAGTTCTTC
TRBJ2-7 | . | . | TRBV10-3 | CAISEDITPYEQYF | TGTGCCATCAGTGAGGACATCACCCCCTACGAGCAGTACTTC
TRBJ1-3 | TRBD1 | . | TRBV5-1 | CASSLFAGGSGNTIYF | TGCGCCAGCAGCTTGTTTGCAGGGGGCTCTGGAAACACCATATATTTT
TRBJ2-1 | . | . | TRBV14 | CASSQPGHEQFF | TGTGCCAGCAGCCAACCGGGACACGAGCAGTTCTTC
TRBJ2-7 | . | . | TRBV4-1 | CASSQDGGTGTREQYF | TGCGCCAGCAGCCAAGACGGAGGAACAGGGACGCGTGAGCAGTACTTC
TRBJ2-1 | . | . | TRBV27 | CASSTRSGPANEQFF | TGTGCCAGCAGCACCCGAAGCGGGCCAGCCAATGAGCAGTTCTTC
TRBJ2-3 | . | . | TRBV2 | CASSVGAPTDTQYF | TGTGCCAGCAGTGTAGGGGCCCCCACAGATACGCAGTATTTT
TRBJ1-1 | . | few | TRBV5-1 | CASSLNEATEAFF | TGCGCCAGCAGCTTGAACGAGGCAACTGAAGCTTTCTTT
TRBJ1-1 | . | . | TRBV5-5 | CASSLGGRAFF | TGTGCCAGCAGCTTAGGAGGGCGGGCTTTCTTT